This T cell receptor (beta chain) was recorded in a study of beta chain features in type 1 diabetes (dated by TCRdb to between 2018 and 2020). A note on the overall study: Patients and healthy donors did not differ in mean age, gender distribution, total cell number or subset yield. A total of roughly 99 million sorted cells were examined across all samples, and the number of cells per subset was strongly correlated with RNA yield. Whereas all 30 or so donors provided naive and central memory subsets, regulatory and stem cell-like memory subsets were isolated from just 8 patients and roughly eight healthy donors. In the study, TCRB repertoires of sorted circulating CD4+ T cell subsets from recently diagnosed type 1 diabetes patients were compared with those of matched healthy donors. General findings and caveats noted by the study authors: Type 1 diabetes patients showed a moderate but significant shortening of TCRB CDR3 length in all four CD4+ subsets. Because cDNA rather than genomic DNA was sequenced, highly expressing activated cells could have been over-represented, although no difference in activation and CD3 levels was found between groups. At VDJ recombination sites, patients with type 1 diabetes made fewer insertions and deleted more nucleotides, a pattern implying thymic rearrangement abnormalities. Only small numbers of individuals were included in the HLA sub-analyses, which left unresolved whether HLA type had any influence on TCRB rearrangement. Shorter templates might have been favored by PCR, but patient and control samples were amplified and corrected together, so both groups would have been affected equally by any skew. Naive, central memory and regulatory TCRB repertoires appeared to be more alike among patients than among healthy donors.

A single peripheral blood draw of about 120 mL on average was collected from each donor into heparinised tubes. A BD FACSAria II was used to sort naive, central memory, regulatory and stem cell-like memory CD4+ T cells with a panel that included CD45RO, CCR7, CD25, CD127, CD95 and CD27. Every sorted population had a purity above 95%. Right away, PBMCs were isolated by Lymphoprep density gradient centrifugation and were stained directly, with no culture step. Samples were stained and sorted in pairs, with one healthy donor and one patient per experiment, so that batch effects were minimized. Relative to germline, V is 0 bases shorter and J is 4 bases shorter, with 11 bases between their ends. The germline V gene (reference sequence) provides CDR1 SGHNT and CDR2 YYREEE. Spanning cysteine to phenylalanine, the CDR3 consists of 15 amino acids. The DNA shown is the 45-base CDR3, in frame from base 1. All of the isolated RNA was reverse transcribed with the High Capacity cDNA Reverse Transcription Kit, so expressed TCRB transcripts were sequenced. Deep immunoSEQ sequencing was applied to naive, central memory and regulatory T cell samples, giving an average of approximately 4 million total reads per sample. Sorted cells were lysed in RLT buffer, and RNA was extracted using DNase-treated RNeasy Micro or Mini kits according to cell number. To prevent cross-contamination, each cell subset was processed individually, whereas patient and healthy donor samples were processed jointly. The immunoSEQ multiplex PCR was used to amplify TCRB sequences from cDNA, generating 87-bp fragments that spanned the CDR3 region. Sequencing of the amplicons was done on the Illumina HiSeq platform. In the original analysis: Synthetic template baselines were used to correct PCR bias computationally, reads within Hamming distance 2 were collapsed together, and singletons that could not be merged were discarded. Reads were aligned against IMGT so that V, D and J genes, CDR3 length and insertions or deletions at six rearrangement sites could be assigned. Within each subset, clonotype counts were normalized to the number of sorted cells before true diversity and Gini coefficients were calculated with the tcR R package. The overlap coefficient, calculated on TCRB nucleotide sequences, was used to quantify repertoire sharing. As a proxy for the pre-selection repertoire, out-of-frame TCRB sequences from naive cells were analyzed. In TCRdb, the immuneACCESS table is reduced to in-frame sequences with V and J assigned. These tables do not hold every clone; where another copy was compared, an unresolved V gene accounts for under half, and the others remain unexplained. D and trimming come from the DNA, and the V and J calls and clone size come from that table. In this sample the table shows around 260,000 clones, around 22% of which occur a single time. Clones ranked in the top ten supply 0.012% of the sample.

With respect to this clone: Its binding antigen is unknown. One base away there is no much larger clone; base qualities are not given.

This clonotype originated in a woman aged 25 to 39 with type 1 diabetes. The sequencing input was naive CD4+ T cells from blood. Read against the paper, the sample's cell subset or site label means: true naive CD4+ T cells. This receptor chain uses TRBV5-4 and TRBJ2-1, with the D gene uncertain. The DNA sequence is given as TGTGCCAGCAGCTTGGACCAGATTTCGTACAATGAGCAGTTCTTC. Its protein reads: CASSLDQISYNEQFF.